These 7 T cell receptor beta chains were sequenced from one sample in a study of sequential checkpoint blockade in melanoma. TCRdb keeps only in-frame clones here, not all; method: immunoSEQ multiplex PCR. This table holds under 45,000 clones, almost 85% found once. Sample treatment: randomized to nivolumab then ipilimumab (arm A) or the reverse (arm B). The sequenced sample was CD8+ T cells sorted from blood (inferred from file names), obtained from a patient given nivolumab and ipilimumab in sequence. The receptors shown here come from a human donor with melanoma.

The chain uses TRBV5-1 and TRBJ2-4; D remains ambiguous. V was cut by 1 base and J by 8 bases, with 4 bases left in between. There are 11 residues in the CDR3. CDR1 and CDR2 from the germline V gene are SGHRS and YFSETQ. In DNA form, the CDR3 reads TGCGCCAGCAGCTTGTATGACATTCAGTACTTC. Translation: CASSLYDIQYF.

The chain couples TRBV7-8 to TRBJ2-2, with 11 bases matching TRBD2. Germline assignment: CDR1 SGHVS and CDR2 FQNEAQ. V was pared by 1 base and J by 3 bases, with 4 bases of the junction left unmatched. This CDR3 is built from 17 residues. The CDR3 sequence is CASSLVLAGGYTGELFF. In DNA, the CDR3 is TGTGCCAGCAGCTTAGTTCTAGCGGGAGGTTACACCGGGGAGCTGTTTTTT.

The genes are TRBV29-1 and TRBJ2-7; no reliable D call. The CDR3 loop spans 12 amino acids. Germline values: CDR1 SQVTM, CDR2 ANQGSEA. V dropped 4 bases and J dropped 2 bases, with 9 bases sitting between them. CDR3: CSVVGGAYEQYF. The CDR3 DNA reads TGCAGCGTTGTCGGCGGTGCCTACGAGCAGTACTTC.

The rearrangement links TRBV5-6 to TRBJ2-7; 9 positions match TRBD1. Trimming took 7 bases from V and 5 from J; bases not matched to a gene: 13. CDR3 length: 15 amino acids. Germline CDR1 and CDR2: SGHDT and YYEEEE. CDR3 sequence (DNA): TGTGCCAGCTTAGAGGGGGGACAGGGTACGAACGAGCAGTACTTC. Its protein is CASLEGGQGTNEQYF.

The chain joins TRBV10-3 to TRBJ2-3, with TRBD2 identical over 7 bases. This CDR3 comprises 18 residues. CDR1 and CDR2 (germline): ENHRY, SYGVKD. Trimming at V came to 1 base and at J to 2 bases, leaving 12 bases not matched to a gene. Here the CDR3 reads CAISELWVGAGVTDTQYF. The CDR3 DNA follows: TGTGCCATCAGTGAGTTGTGGGTGGGCGCGGGAGTCACAGATACGCAGTATTTT.

The V call is TRBV13, the J call TRBJ2-3, with D possibly TRBD1 on 5 matching bases. Germline assignment: CDR1 PRHDT and CDR2 FYEKMQ (reference sequence). The CDR3 totals 13 residues. Trimming cost V 5 bases and J 0 bases, with 6 bases left between them. CDR3 nucleotide sequence: TGTGCCAGCAGCCAGGGTAGCACAGATACGCAGTATTTT. Protein: CASSQGSTDTQYF. The entire variable domain, with the rest obtained from reference TRBV13 and TRBJ2-3, is as follows: AAGVIQSPRHLIKEKRETATLKCYPIPRHDTVYWYQQGPGQDPQFLISFYEKMQSDKGSIPDRFSAQQFSDYHSELNMSSLELGDSALYFCASSQGSTDTQYFGPGTRLTVL.

The genes are TRBV15 and TRBJ1-2, with unresolved D. The CDR3 has 15 amino acids. V lost 0 bases and J 6 bases, leaving 14 bases between the germline ends. Germline V gene data show CDR1 as LNHNV and CDR2 as YYDKDF (reference sequence). As DNA, the CDR3 is TGTGCCACCAGCAGAGAAGAGGGCGACTTCCATGGCTACACCTTC. Translated: CATSREEGDFHGYTF.